These 32 T cell receptor beta chains came from one sample sequenced in a study of T-cell memory formation after mild COVID-19 (dated by TCRdb to the early 2020s). Library prep was done by 5' RACE. Sequencing relied on an Illumina NovaSeq 6000. Using fastp at Q25 and MiXCR, TCRdb reprocessed the public reads and kept productive beta chains. Rows matching on CDR3 protein sequence are summarized as one entry with the most common DNA and genes. A total of 300,000 to 350,000 distinct CDR3 sequences appear in this sample, over 11% of them only once. The biggest ten clones account for around a fifth of the sample. The sequencing sample was made of PBMCs or a T cell subset sorted from them (not recorded which). These receptors were taken from a man younger than 35 who had mild COVID-19 (a few samples of this study predate the infection). The sample titles of this study are shuffled in the database, so cell type and time point are left out; the donor was told from shared clones.

This clonotype appeared a few times. The chain employs TRBV11-2 and TRBJ1-6; no clear D gene. The CDR3 sequence is 15 residues long. CDR1 and CDR2 (germline): SGHAT, FQNNGV. Trimming shortened V by 3 bases and J by 10 bases, and 16 bases separated the two germline ends. This chain's CDR3 is CASSFAGSDPSPLHF. In DNA form, the CDR3 reads TGTGCCAGCAGCTTCGCCGGGTCGGATCCGTCACCCCTCCACTTT.

This clonotype was seen more than once but under ten times. The chain carries TRBV30 and TRBJ2-1; 10 bases fit TRBD1. V lost 6 bases, J lost 2 bases, and 1 base stayed unmatched. The CDR3 length is 13 residues. Germline values: CDR1 GTSNPN, CDR2 SVGIG (reference sequence). CDR3 in amino acids: CACGQGAYNEQFF. As DNA, the CDR3 is TGTGCCTGCGGACAGGGGGCCTACAATGAGCAGTTCTTC.

The chain employs TRBV7-2 and TRBJ2-7; 8 positions match TRBD1. This CDR3 is 14 amino acids long. Per germline, CDR1 SGHTA and CDR2 FQGNSA. The V gene end was trimmed by 4 bases and the J gene end by 1 base; junction bases not matched to a gene: 3. CDR3 sequence: CASSYYRGSYEQYV. The CDR3 nucleotides are TGTGCCAGCAGCTATTACAGGGGGTCCTACGAGCAGTACGTC.

This chain's CDR3 is CASRTGMRPQHF. The CDR3 nucleotides read TGTGCCAGCAGAACGGGAATGCGGCCCCAGCATTTT. This chain joins TRBV6-2 or TRBV6-3 and TRBJ1-5; D gene ambiguous. Trimming stripped 6 bases from V and 9 bases from J, with 12 bases between. CDR1 and CDR2 from the germline V gene are MNHEY and SVGEGT. The CDR3 totals 12 residues.

This clonotype was detected a few times. The chain is built from TRBV18 and TRBJ1-1, with no clear D. V dropped 2 bases and J dropped 8 bases, with 9 bases sitting between them. Germline assignment: CDR1 KGHSH and CDR2 LQKENI. The CDR3 is 12 residues long. In DNA form, the CDR3 reads TGTGCCAGCTCACCATCAGGCCACGAAGCTTTCTTT. The encoded protein is CASSPSGHEAFF.

This clonotype was counted only a few times. V gene TRBV19 combines with J gene TRBJ1-5; D call uncertain. V was cut by 4 bases and J by 5 bases, with 12 bases left in between. The CDR3 length is 14 residues. CDR1 and CDR2 from the germline V gene are LNHDA and SQIVND (reference sequence). Here the CDR3 reads CASSTVGPDQPQHF. Here the CDR3 DNA reads TGTGCCAGTAGTACGGTGGGCCCGGATCAGCCCCAGCATTTT.

This clonotype turned up a few times. This chain uses TRBV20-1 with TRBJ2-7; D not certain. V was clipped by 6 bases and J by 0 bases, with 6 bases between them. This CDR3 spans 11 amino acids. The germline V gene has CDR1 DFQATT and CDR2 SNEGSKA (reference sequence). The CDR3 nucleotides read TGCAGTGCAGGGTACTCCTACGAGCAGTACTTC. Protein product: CSAGYSYEQYF.

The chain carries TRBV7-2 and TRBJ1-2, with D hard to call. V lost 1 base and J 1 base, leaving 4 bases between the germline ends. This CDR3 contains 13 residues. Per the germline V gene, CDR1 is SGHTA and CDR2 is FQGNSA. CDR3 loop: CASSLDINYGYTF. In DNA, the CDR3 is TGTGCCAGCAGCTTAGATATTAACTATGGCTACACCTTC.

This clonotype turned up a few times. V is TRBV27 and J is TRBJ1-2, with 8 bases lining up with TRBD1. J lost 4 bases, V lost 4 bases, and 8 bases had no gene match. This CDR3 spans 15 amino acids. Germline V gene lookup returns CDR1 MNHEY and CDR2 SMNVEV (reference sequence). CDR3 nucleotides: TGTGCCAGCAGTTCGGGACAGGCCTATAGCTATGGCTACACCTTC. This encodes CASSSGQAYSYGYTF.

This clonotype was counted between two and nine times. V is TRBV19 and J is TRBJ2-3, with no clear D. Germline V gene sequence: CDR1 LNHDA, CDR2 SQIVND (reference sequence). This CDR3 comprises 15 residues. V shed 9 bases and J shed 2 bases, with 18 bases lying between them. The CDR3 nucleotides read TGTGCCAGCCAGAGCCTCGGGTCCACCACAGATACGCAGTATTTT. Encoded protein: CASQSLGSTTDTQYF. The whole variable domain, filled in from reference TRBV19 and TRBJ2-3, reads DGGITQSPKYLFRKEGQNVTLSCEQNLNHDAMYWYRQDPGQGLRLIYYSQIVNDFQKGDIAEGYSVSREKKESFPLTVTSAQKNPTAFYLCASQSLGSTTDTQYFGPGTRLTVL.

This clonotype has ten or more counts. V is TRBV6-2 or TRBV6-3 and J is TRBJ2-1; 9 bases are a match to TRBD2. CDR3 length: 15 amino acids. V gave up 2 bases and J gave up 7 bases; unmatched junction bases: 6. The V gene's germline CDR1 is MNHEY and CDR2 SVGEGT. The CDR3: CASSYTGSGGNEQFF. CDR3 in DNA: TGTGCCAGCAGTTACACCGGTAGCGGGGGTAATGAGCAGTTCTTC.

The chain has TRBV7-3 and TRBJ2-3; D is ambiguous. V lost 5 bases to trimming and J lost 1 base, with 10 bases between them. The CDR3 consists of 14 residues. CDR1 and CDR2 from the germline V gene are SGHTA and FQGTGA. This CDR3 is CASSLFEGTDTQYF. CDR3 nucleotide sequence: TGTGCCAGCAGCCTATTTGAGGGCACAGATACGCAGTATTTT.

This clonotype was counted only a few times. This sequence joins TRBV4-2 and TRBJ2-3; D not certain. V lost 1 base and J lost 2, with 4 bases in between. Per germline, CDR1 LGHNA and CDR2 YNFKEQ. The CDR3 is made up of 13 amino acids. CDR3 bases: TGTGCCAGCAGCCAAGTAGACACAGATACGCAGTATTTT. Translating it yields CASSQVDTDTQYF.

This chain joins TRBV5-1 and TRBJ2-5; no clear D. The germline V gene has CDR1 SGHRS and CDR2 YFSETQ. V was trimmed by 0 bases and J by 3 bases, leaving 9 bases between them. The CDR3 runs 14 residues. CDR3 nucleotide sequence: TGCGCCAGCAGCTTGGGACCTAACGAAGAGACCCAGTACTTC. Translated, it gives CASSLGPNEETQYF.

This clonotype was counted a few times. This chain uses TRBV5-1 with TRBJ1-5; 8 bases fit TRBD1. Trimming at V came to 3 bases and at J to 4 bases, leaving 0 bases not matched to a gene. The length of the CDR3 is 13 residues. CDR1 and CDR2 from the germline V gene are SGHRS and YFSETQ. Here the CDR3 reads CASSWTGNQPQHF. CDR3 nucleotide sequence: TGCGCCAGCAGCTGGACAGGGAATCAGCCCCAGCATTTT.

This clonotype was observed a handful of times. The chain uses TRBV12-5 and TRBJ2-1; the D call may be TRBD1 or TRBD2 (7 bases each). Germline CDR1 and CDR2: LGHNT and FRNRAP. The CDR3 extends over 15 amino acids. The V gene lost 3 bases and the J gene lost 1 base, with 10 bases spanning the gap. CDR3 in amino acids: CASGFQGGSYNEQFF. CDR3 in DNA: TGTGCTAGTGGTTTCCAGGGGGGGTCCTACAATGAGCAGTTCTTC.

The table lists this clonotype with many counts. CDR3 loop: CASRRRPSGGSFEQFF. The DNA of the CDR3 is TGTGCCAGCAGACGACGACCTAGCGGGGGATCGTTTGAGCAGTTCTTC. V and J are TRBV27 and TRBJ2-1, with 10 bases matching TRBD2. J was trimmed by 9 bases and V by 6 bases; bases with no gene match: 14. The CDR3 totals 16 residues. From germline, CDR1 is MNHEY and CDR2 SMNVEV (reference sequence).

This clonotype was detected a few times. V usage is TRBV6-2 or TRBV6-3 and J usage is TRBJ2-3; D remains unclear. CDR1 and CDR2 from the germline V gene are MNHEY and SVGEGT. The CDR3 contains 18 residues. Trimming removed 0 bases from V and 1 base from J, with 17 bases in between. CDR3 in amino acids: CASSYSFFDTTGTDTQYF. For the CDR3, the DNA is TGTGCCAGCAGTTACTCGTTTTTTGACACCACGGGCACAGATACGCAGTATTTT.

The sample holds a few counts of this clonotype. The chain joins TRBV2 to TRBJ2-3; D ambiguous. Germline loops: CDR1 SNHLY, CDR2 FYNNEI. This CDR3 has 10 amino acids. Trimming removed 10 bases at V and 5 bases at J, with 7 bases between. CDR3 nucleotide sequence: TGTGCCACCTCTTTAGATACGCAGTATTTT. It encodes CATSLDTQYF.

The chain links TRBV12-3 or TRBV12-4 to TRBJ2-2; a weak D match, TRBD1 (5 bases). V was trimmed by 8 bases and J by 0 bases, leaving 13 bases between them. This CDR3 has 15 amino acids. CDR3 DNA: TGTGCCAGCTCCTGGTGGACAACGAACACCGGGGAGCTGTTTTTT. It specifies CASSWWTTNTGELFF.

The V gene is TRBV7-8, the J gene TRBJ2-2, with 10 bases matching TRBD1. The V gene's germline CDR1 is SGHVS and CDR2 FQNEAQ. The junction had 4 bases not matched to a gene; V was cut back by 6 bases and J by 6 bases. The CDR3 sequence is 14 residues long. The chain's CDR3 is CASRDRGLAGELFF. In DNA form, the CDR3 reads TGTGCCAGCAGAGACAGGGGGCTGGCCGGGGAGCTGTTTTTT.

The table lists this clonotype with a few counts. V usage is TRBV12-3 or TRBV12-4 and J usage is TRBJ2-1, with D perhaps TRBD1 (8 bases). With 3 bases removed from V and 7 bases from J, the gap between germline ends came to 13 bases. The CDR3 is 14 residues long. The CDR3 reads CASSFRGRGNEQFF. The DNA for the CDR3 is TGTGCCAGCAGTTTCAGGGGGCGGGGGAATGAGCAGTTCTTC.

This chain joins TRBV20-1 and TRBJ1-2, with TRBD1 as a possible D gene (6 bases). With 5 bases removed from V and 8 bases from J, the gap between germline ends came to 21 bases. The CDR3 is 14 residues long. CDR1 and CDR2 from the germline V gene are DFQATT and SNEGSKA (reference sequence). This chain's CDR3 is CSALKDGGARGYTF. In DNA form, the CDR3 reads TGCAGTGCTCTAAAGGACGGGGGGGCTCGGGGCTACACCTTC.

This clonotype was detected a few times. The CDR3 DNA is TGTGCCAGCCAAAGCCGCGGCAATGAAAAACTGTTTTTT. Protein sequence: CASQSRGNEKLFF. This chain connects TRBV7-2 to TRBJ1-4; D ambiguous. Trimming removed 8 bases at V and 5 bases at J, with 12 bases between. The germline CDR1 and CDR2 sequences are SGHTA and FQGNSA. The CDR3 length is 13 residues.

This clonotype came up a few times. This chain links TRBV29-1 with TRBJ2-1; maybe TRBD2 (5 bases). The CDR3 extends over 13 amino acids. Trimming pared 4 bases from V and 0 bases from J, leaving 7 bases between. Germline CDR1 is SQVTM and CDR2 is ANQGSEA. The CDR3 reads CSVVGSSYNEQFF. CDR3 sequence (DNA): TGCAGCGTTGTAGGGAGCTCCTACAATGAGCAGTTCTTC.

The chain carries TRBV4-3 and TRBJ2-5, with D perhaps matching TRBD2 (7 bases). CDR1 and CDR2 (germline): LGHNA, YSLEER. The CDR3 extends over 15 amino acids. With 1 base removed from V and 5 bases from J, the gap between germline ends came to 14 bases. The DNA of the CDR3 is TGCGCCAGCAGCCAAGCGCGGGGGAGGGGGGAGACCCAGTACTTC. This sequence encodes CASSQARGRGETQYF.

There are many counts of this clonotype. This sequence joins TRBV7-8 and TRBJ2-1; 11 positions match TRBD2. CDR3 length: 16 amino acids. The V and J ends lost 2 bases and 8 bases, in that order; junction bases with no gene match: 8. Per germline, CDR1 SGHVS and CDR2 FQNEAQ. The CDR3 reads CASSLRASGGKDEQFF. For the CDR3, the DNA is TGTGCCAGCAGCTTAAGGGCTAGCGGGGGGAAGGATGAGCAGTTCTTC.

The chain joins TRBV24-1 to TRBJ2-2; TRBD2 is a possible D gene (5 bases). V lost 6 bases and J 7 bases, leaving 11 bases between the germline ends. The germline V gene has CDR1 KGHDR and CDR2 SFDVKD. CDR3 size: 13 residues. The DNA for the CDR3 is TGTGCCACCAGTCCGAGGGATCGCGGGGAGCTGTTTTTT. Translating it yields CATSPRDRGELFF.

This clonotype showed up just a few times. The rearrangement joins TRBV4-2 to TRBJ2-7; TRBD2 matches at 10 bases. J lost 3 bases, V lost 1 base, and 12 bases had no gene match. CDR1 and CDR2 from the germline V gene are LGHNA and YNFKEQ. This CDR3 region has 18 residues. CDR3 region: CASSQAWTSGPRGYEQYV. The CDR3 bases are TGTGCCAGCAGCCAAGCGTGGACTAGCGGCCCCCGGGGCTACGAGCAGTACGTC.

This clonotype was counted only a few times. This chain uses TRBV28 with TRBJ2-7; possibly TRBD1 for D (6 bases). Germline values: CDR1 MDHEN, CDR2 SYDVKM. V lost 5 bases and J lost 3, with 14 bases in between. This CDR3 is built from 14 residues. In DNA, the CDR3 is TGTGCCAGCAGTCCCCGAGAGGGGGACTACGAGCAGTACGTC. Protein sequence: CASSPREGDYEQYV.

A few counts support this clonotype. The CDR3 nucleotides read TGTGCCAGCAGTTTCGATCAGGGCCGGAACACTGAAGCTTTCTTT. This sequence encodes CASSFDQGRNTEAFF. The chain links TRBV12-3 or TRBV12-4 to TRBJ1-1, with a weak D call TRBD1 (5 bases). V lost 3 bases to trimming and J lost 1 base, with 12 bases between them. The CDR3 consists of 15 residues.

The CDR3 spells CSVVTGWEEDQPQHF. CDR3 sequence (DNA): TGCAGCGTCGTGACAGGCTGGGAGGAGGATCAGCCCCAGCATTTT. The chain recombines TRBV29-1 with TRBJ1-5, with D maybe TRBD1 (6 bases). This CDR3 spans 15 amino acids. V was cut by 6 bases and J by 5 bases, with 20 bases left in between. Germline values: CDR1 SQVTM, CDR2 ANQGSEA.